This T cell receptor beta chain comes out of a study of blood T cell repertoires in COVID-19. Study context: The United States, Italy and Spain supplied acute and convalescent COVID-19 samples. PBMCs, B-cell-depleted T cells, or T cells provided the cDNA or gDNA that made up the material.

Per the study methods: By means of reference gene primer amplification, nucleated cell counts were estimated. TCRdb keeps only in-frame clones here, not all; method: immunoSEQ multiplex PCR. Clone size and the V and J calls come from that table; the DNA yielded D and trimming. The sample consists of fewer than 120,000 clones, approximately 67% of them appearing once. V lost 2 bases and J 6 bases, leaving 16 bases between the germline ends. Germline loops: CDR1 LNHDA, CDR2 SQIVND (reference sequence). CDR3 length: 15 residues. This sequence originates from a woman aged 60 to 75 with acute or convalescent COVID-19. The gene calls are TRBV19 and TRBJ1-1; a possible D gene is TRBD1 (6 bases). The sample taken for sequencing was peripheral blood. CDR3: CASSITGTTNAEAFF. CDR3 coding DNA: TGTGCCAGTAGTATAACAGGGACTACTAACGCTGAAGCTTTCTTT. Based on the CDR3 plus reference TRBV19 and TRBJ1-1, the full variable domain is DGGITQSPKYLFRKEGQNVTLSCEQNLNHDAMYWYRQDPGQGLRLIYYSQIVNDFQKGDIAEGYSVSREKKESFPLTVTSAQKNPTAFYLCASSITGTTNAEAFFGQGTRLTVV.